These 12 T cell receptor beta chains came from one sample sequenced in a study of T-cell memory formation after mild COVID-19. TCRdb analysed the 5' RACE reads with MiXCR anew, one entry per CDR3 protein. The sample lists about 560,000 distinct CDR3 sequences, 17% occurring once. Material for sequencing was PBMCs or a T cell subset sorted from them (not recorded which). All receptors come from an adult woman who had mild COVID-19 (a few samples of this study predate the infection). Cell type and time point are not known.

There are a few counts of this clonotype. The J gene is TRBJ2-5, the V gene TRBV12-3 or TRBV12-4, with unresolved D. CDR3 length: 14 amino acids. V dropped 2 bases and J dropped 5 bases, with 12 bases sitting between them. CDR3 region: CASSLNSNMETQYF. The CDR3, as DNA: TGTGCCAGCAGTTTAAACTCAAATATGGAGACCCAGTACTTC.

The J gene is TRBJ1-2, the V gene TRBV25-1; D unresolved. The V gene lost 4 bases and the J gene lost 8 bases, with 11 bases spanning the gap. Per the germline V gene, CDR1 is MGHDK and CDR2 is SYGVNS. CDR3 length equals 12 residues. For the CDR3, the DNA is TGTGCCAGCAGTGCCGAGGCGGGAGGCTACACCTTC. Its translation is CASSAEAGGYTF.

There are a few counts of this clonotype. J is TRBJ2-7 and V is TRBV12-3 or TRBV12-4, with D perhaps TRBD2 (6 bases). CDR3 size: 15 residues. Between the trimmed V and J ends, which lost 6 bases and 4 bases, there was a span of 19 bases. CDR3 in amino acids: CASRLTPSVVYEQYF. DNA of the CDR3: TGTGCCAGCAGACTCACCCCTAGCGTGGTGTACGAGCAGTACTTC.

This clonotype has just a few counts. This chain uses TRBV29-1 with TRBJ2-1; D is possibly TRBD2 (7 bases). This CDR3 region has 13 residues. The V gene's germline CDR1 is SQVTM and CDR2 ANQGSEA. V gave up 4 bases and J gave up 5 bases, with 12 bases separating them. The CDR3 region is CSVGGGKDNEQFF. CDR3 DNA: TGCAGCGTTGGGGGGGGCAAGGACAATGAGCAGTTCTTC.

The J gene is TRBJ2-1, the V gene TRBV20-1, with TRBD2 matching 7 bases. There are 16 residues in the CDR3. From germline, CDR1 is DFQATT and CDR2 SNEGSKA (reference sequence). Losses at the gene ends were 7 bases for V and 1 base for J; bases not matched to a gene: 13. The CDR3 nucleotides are TGCAGTGTCCTGGGCTTGGGGCGGGGGTCCTACAATGAGCAGTTCTTC. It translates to CSVLGLGRGSYNEQFF.

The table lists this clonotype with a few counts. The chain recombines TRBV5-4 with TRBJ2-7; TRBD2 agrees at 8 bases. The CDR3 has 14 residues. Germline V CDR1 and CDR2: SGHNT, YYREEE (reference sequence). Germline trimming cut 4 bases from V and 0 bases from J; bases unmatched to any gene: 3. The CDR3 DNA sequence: TGTGCCAGCAGCGCGGGAGGCCCCTCCTACGAGCAGTACTTC. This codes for CASSAGGPSYEQYF.

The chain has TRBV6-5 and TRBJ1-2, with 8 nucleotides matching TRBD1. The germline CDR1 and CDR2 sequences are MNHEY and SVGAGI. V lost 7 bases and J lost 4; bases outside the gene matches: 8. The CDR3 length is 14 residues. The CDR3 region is CASTPGGASYGYTF. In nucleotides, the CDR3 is TGTGCCAGCACCCCAGGGGGCGCGAGCTATGGCTACACCTTC.

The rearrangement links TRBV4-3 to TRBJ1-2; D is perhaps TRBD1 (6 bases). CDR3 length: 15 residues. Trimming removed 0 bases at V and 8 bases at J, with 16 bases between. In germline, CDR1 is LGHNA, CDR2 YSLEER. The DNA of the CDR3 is TGCGCCAGCAGCCAAGACTTGGGGGCGTGGGACGGCTACACCTTC. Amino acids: CASSQDLGAWDGYTF.

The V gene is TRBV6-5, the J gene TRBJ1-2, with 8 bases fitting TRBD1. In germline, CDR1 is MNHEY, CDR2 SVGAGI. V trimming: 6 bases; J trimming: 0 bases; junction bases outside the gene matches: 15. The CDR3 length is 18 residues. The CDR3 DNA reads TGTGCCAGCAGCCCTAAACCGGGACAGGCAGTAACTAACTATGGCTACACCTTC. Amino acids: CASSPKPGQAVTNYGYTF.

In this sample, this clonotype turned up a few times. Here the CDR3 reads CATSPKPGQGWYEQFF. DNA for the CDR3: TGTGCCACCAGTCCGAAACCGGGACAGGGGTGGTATGAGCAGTTCTTC. J is TRBJ2-1 and V is TRBV24-1; 10 nucleotides align to TRBD1. CDR3 length: 16 residues. The V segment lost 6 bases and the J segment 8 bases; nucleotides outside the gene matches: 12. Germline assignment: CDR1 KGHDR and CDR2 SFDVKD.

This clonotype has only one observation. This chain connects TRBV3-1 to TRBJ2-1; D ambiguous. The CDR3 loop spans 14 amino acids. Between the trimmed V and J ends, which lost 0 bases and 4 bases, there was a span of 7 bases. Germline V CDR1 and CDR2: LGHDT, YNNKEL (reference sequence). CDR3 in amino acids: CASSQDGEYNEQFF. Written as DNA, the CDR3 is TGTGCCAGCAGCCAAGATGGAGAGTACAATGAGCAGTTCTTC.

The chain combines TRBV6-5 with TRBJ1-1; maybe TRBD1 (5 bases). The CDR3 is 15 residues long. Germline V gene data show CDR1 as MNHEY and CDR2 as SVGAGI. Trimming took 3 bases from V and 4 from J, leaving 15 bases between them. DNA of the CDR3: TGTGCCAGCAGTTATGCAGCAGGTAGGGGCACTGAAGCTTTCTTT. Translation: CASSYAAGRGTEAFF.